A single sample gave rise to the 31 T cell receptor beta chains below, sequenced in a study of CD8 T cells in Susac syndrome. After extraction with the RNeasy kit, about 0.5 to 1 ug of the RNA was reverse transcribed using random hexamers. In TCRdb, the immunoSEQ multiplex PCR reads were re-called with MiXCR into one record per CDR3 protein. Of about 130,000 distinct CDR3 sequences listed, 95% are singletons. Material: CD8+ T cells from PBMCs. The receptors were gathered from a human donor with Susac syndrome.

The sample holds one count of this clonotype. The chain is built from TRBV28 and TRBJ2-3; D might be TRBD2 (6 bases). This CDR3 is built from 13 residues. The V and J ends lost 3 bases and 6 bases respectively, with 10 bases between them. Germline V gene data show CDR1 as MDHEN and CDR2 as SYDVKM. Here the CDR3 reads CASSFQRVDTQYF. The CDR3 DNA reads TGTGCCAGCAGTTTCCAGCGGGTGGATACGCAGTATTTT.

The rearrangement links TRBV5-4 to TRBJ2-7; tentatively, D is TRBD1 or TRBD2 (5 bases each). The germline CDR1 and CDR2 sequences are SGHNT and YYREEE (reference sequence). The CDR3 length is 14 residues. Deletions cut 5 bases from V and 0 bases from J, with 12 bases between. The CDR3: CASSSGPSSYEQYF. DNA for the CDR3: TGTGCCAGCAGTTCGGGACCCAGCTCCTACGAGCAGTACTTC.

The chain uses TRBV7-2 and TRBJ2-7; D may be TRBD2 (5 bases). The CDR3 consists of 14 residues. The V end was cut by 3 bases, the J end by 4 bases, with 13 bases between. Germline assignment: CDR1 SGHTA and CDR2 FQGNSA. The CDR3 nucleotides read TGTGCCAGCAGCTTTCTCGGGAATCTTTACGAGCAGTACTTC. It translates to CASSFLGNLYEQYF.

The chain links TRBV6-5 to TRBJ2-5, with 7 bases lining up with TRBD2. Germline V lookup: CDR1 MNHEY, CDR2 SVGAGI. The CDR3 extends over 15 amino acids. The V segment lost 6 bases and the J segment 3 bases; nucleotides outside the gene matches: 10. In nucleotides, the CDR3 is TGTGCCAGCAGCCACCCGGGACTATCTGAAGAGACCCAGTACTTC. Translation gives CASSHPGLSEETQYF.

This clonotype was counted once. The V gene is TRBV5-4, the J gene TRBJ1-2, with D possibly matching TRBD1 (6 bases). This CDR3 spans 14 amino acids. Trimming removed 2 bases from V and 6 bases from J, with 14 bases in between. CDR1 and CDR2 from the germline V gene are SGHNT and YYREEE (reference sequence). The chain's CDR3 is CASSLWGPGDGYTF. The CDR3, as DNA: TGTGCCAGCAGCTTATGGGGACCAGGGGATGGCTACACCTTC. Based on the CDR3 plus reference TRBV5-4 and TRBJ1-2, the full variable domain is ETGVTQSPTHLIKTRGQQVTLRCSSQSGHNTVSWYQQALGQGPQFIFQYYREEENGRGNFPPRFSGLQFPNYSSELNVNALELDDSALYLCASSLWGPGDGYTFGSGTRLTVV.

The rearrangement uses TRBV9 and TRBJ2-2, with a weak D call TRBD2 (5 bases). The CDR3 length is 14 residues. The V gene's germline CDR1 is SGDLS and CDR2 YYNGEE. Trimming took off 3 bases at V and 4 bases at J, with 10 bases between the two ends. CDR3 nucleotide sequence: TGTGCCAGCAGCGCTCCTCGGGGCACCGGGGAGCTGTTTTTT. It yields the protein CASSAPRGTGELFF.

The chain's CDR3 is CAWSGDFPEAFF. The CDR3 DNA reads as TGTGCCTGGAGTGGGGACTTCCCTGAAGCTTTCTTT. V gene TRBV30 combines with J gene TRBJ1-1; TRBD1 is a possible D gene (5 bases). V was pared by 1 base and J by 6 bases, with 9 bases between. This CDR3 contains 12 residues. Germline V gene lookup returns CDR1 GTSNPN and CDR2 SVGIG (reference sequence).

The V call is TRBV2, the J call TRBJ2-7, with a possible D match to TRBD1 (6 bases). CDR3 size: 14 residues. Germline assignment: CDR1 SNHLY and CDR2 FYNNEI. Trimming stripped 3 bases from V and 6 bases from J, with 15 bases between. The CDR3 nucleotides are TGTGCCAGCAGTGAGACAGGCCTCTTCGTCGAGCAGTACTTC. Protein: CASSETGLFVEQYF.

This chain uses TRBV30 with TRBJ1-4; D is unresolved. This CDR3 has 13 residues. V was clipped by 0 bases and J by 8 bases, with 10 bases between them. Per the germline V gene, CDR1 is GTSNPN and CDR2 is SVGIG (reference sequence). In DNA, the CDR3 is TGTGCCTGGAGTGTACTTGGGCCCGAAAAACTGTTTTTT. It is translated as CAWSVLGPEKLFF.

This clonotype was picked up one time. CDR3 nucleotides: TGTGCTAGTGGTTTAAGGCTGCAAGAGACCCAGTACTTC. Translation gives CASGLRLQETQYF. This chain connects TRBV12-5 to TRBJ2-5; no definite D call. The CDR3 runs 13 residues. Trimming pared 3 bases from V and 2 bases from J, leaving 7 bases between. Germline V CDR1 and CDR2: LGHNT, FRNRAP.

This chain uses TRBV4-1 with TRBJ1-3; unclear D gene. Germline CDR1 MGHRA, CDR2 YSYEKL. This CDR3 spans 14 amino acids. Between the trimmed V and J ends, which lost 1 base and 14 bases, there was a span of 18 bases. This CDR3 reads CASSQGARAAELYF. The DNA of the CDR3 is TGCGCCAGCAGCCAAGGAGCGAGGGCCGCGGAGTTATATTTT.

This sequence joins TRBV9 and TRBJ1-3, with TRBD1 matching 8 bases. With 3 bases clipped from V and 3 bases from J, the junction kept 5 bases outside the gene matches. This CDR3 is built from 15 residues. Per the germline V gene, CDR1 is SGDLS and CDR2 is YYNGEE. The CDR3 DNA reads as TGTGCCAGCAGCGCTCCGGGACAGGATGGAAACACCATATATTTT. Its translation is CASSAPGQDGNTIYF.

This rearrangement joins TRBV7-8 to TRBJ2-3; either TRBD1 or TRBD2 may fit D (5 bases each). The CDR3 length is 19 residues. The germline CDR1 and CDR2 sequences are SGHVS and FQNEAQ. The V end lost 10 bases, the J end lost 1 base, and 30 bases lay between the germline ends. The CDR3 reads CATWVEKRVGEMGTDTQYF. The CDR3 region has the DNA TGTGCCACCTGGGTGGAAAAACGGGTGGGGGAGATGGGCACAGATACGCAGTATTTT.

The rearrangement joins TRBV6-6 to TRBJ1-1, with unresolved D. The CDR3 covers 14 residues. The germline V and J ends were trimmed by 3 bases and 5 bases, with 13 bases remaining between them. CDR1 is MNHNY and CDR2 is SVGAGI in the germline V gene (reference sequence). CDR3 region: CASSYRTKTTEAFF. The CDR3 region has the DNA TGTGCCAGCAGTTATCGGACCAAGACGACTGAAGCTTTCTTT.

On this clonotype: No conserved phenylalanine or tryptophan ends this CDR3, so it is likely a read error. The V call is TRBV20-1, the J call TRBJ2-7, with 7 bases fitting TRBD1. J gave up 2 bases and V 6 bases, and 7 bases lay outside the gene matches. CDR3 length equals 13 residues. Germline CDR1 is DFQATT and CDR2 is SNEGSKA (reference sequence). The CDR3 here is CSAAGTEAYEQYL. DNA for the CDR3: TGCAGTGCCGCCGGGACAGAGGCCTACGAGCAGTACCTC.

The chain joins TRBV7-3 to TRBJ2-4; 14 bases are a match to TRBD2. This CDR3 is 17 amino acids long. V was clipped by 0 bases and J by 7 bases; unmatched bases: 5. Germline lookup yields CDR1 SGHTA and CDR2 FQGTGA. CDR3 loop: CASSLTPGLAGENIQYF. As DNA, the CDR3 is TGTGCCAGCAGCTTAACACCGGGACTAGCGGGAGAGAACATTCAGTACTTC.

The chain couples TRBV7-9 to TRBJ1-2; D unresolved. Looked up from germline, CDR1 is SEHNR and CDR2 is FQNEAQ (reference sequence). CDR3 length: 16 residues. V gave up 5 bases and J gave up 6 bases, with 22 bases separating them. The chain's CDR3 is CASSEVRFTWEDGYTF. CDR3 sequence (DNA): TGTGCCAGCAGCGAAGTGAGGTTCACCTGGGAGGATGGCTACACCTTC.

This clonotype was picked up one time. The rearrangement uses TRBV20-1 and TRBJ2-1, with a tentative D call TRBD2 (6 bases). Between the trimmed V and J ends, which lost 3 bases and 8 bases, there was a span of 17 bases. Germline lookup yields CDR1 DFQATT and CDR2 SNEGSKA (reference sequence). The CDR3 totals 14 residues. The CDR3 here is CSASQPGLNHEQFF. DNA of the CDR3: TGCAGTGCTAGCCAACCGGGACTTAACCATGAGCAGTTCTTC.

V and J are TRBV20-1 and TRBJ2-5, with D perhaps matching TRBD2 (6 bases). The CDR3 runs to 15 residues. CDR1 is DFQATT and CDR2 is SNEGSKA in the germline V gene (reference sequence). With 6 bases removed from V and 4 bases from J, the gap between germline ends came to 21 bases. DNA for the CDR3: TGCAGTGCCCGAGGGCGGGGCGGGATGGTAGAGACCCAGTACTTC. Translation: CSARGRGGMVETQYF.

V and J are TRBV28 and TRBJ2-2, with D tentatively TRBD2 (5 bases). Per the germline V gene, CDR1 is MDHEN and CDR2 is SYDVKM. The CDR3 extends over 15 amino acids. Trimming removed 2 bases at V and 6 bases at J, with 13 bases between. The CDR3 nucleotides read TGTGCCAGCAGTTTAGTCGGGGAATCCCCCGGGGAGCTGTTTTTT. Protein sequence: CASSLVGESPGELFF.

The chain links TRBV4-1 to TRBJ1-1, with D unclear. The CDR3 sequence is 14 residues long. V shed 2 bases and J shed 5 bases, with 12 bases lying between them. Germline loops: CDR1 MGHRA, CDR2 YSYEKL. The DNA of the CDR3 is TGCGCCAGCAGCCAAAAACAAGGCGGGACTGAAGCTTTCTTT. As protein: CASSQKQGGTEAFF.

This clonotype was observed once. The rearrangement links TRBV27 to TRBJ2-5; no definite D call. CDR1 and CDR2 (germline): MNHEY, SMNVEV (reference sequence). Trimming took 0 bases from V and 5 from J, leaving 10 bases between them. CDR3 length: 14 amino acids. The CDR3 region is CASSLSSGTETQYF. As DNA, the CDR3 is TGTGCCAGCAGTTTATCCTCCGGTACGGAGACCCAGTACTTC.

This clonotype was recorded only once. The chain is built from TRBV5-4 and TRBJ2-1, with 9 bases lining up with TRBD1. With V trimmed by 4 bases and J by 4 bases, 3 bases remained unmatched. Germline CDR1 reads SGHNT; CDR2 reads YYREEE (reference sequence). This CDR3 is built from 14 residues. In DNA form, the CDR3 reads TGTGCCAGCAGCAGGACAGGGGTTTACAATGAGCAGTTCTTC. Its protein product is CASSRTGVYNEQFF.

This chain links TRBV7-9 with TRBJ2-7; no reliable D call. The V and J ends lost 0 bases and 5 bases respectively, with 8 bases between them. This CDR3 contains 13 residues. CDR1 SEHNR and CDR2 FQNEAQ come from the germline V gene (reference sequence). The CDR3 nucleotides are TGTGCCAGCAGCTTAGCCCCGGCGGACGAGCAGTACTTC. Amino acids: CASSLAPADEQYF. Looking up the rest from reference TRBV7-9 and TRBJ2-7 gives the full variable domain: DTGVSQNPRHKITKRGQNVTFRCDPISEHNRLYWYRQTLGQGPEFLTYFQNEAQLEKSRLLSDRFSAERPKGSFSTLEIQRTEQGDSAMYLCASSLAPADEQYFGPGTRLTVT.

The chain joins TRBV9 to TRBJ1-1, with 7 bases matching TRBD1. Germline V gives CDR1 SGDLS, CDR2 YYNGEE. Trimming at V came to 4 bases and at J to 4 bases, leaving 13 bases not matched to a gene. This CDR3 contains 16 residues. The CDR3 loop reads CASSQNRGLGGTEAFF. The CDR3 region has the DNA TGTGCCAGCAGCCAAAACAGGGGTCTCGGGGGCACTGAAGCTTTCTTT.

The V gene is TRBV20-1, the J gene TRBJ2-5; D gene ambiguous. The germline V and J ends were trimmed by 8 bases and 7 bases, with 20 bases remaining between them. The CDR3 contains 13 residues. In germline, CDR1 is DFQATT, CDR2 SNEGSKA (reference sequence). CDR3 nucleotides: TGCAGTACTCGAACCAGGCGATCGGGGACCCAGTACTTC. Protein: CSTRTRRSGTQYF.

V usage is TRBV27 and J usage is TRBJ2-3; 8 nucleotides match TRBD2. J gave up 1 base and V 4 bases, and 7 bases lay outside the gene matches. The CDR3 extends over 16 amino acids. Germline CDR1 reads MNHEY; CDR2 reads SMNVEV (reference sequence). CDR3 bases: TGTGCCAGCAGTTATTCAAGCGGGAGCGGCACAGATACGCAGTATTTT. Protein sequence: CASSYSSGSGTDTQYF.

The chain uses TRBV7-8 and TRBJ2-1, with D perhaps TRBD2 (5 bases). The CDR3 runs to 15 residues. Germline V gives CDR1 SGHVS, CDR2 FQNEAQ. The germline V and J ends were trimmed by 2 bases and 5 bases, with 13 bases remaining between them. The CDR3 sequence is CASSLQRERNNEQFF. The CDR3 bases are TGTGCCAGCAGCTTACAAAGAGAGCGGAACAATGAGCAGTTCTTC.

The CDR3 DNA reads as TGTGCCAGCAAGCAGGTCGGGGGGATCCACTACGAGCAGTACTTC. This gives the protein CASKQVGGIHYEQYF. V is TRBV27 and J is TRBJ2-7, with 7 positions matching TRBD2. Trimming at V came to 7 bases and at J to 3 bases, leaving 12 bases not matched to a gene. Per germline, CDR1 MNHEY and CDR2 SMNVEV (reference sequence). The CDR3 runs 15 residues.

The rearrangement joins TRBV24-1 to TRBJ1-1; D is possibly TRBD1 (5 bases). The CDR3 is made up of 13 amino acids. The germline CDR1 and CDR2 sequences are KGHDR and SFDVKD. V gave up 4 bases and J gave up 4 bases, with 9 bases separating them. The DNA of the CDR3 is TGTGCCACCAGTGAGTCGGGGGTCACTGAAGCTTTCTTT. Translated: CATSESGVTEAFF.

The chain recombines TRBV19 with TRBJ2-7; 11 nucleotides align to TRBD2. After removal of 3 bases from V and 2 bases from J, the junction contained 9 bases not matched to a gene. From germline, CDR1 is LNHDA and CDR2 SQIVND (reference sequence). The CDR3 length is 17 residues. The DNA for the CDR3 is TGTGCCAGTAGTATTGCGACTAGCGGGACACTAACCTACGAGCAGTACTTC. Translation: CASSIATSGTLTYEQYF.